This T cell receptor (beta chain) comes out of a study of blood T cell repertoires in COVID-19. In the study overall: COVID-19 samples from acute and convalescent phases originated in the United States, Italy and Spain. T cells, B-cell-depleted T cells, or PBMCs provided the cDNA or gDNA that served as material.

Generated by immunoSEQ multiplex PCR, the TCRdb table keeps only in-frame clones and is missing some. The sample has about 70,000 clones, approximately 89% seen once. In this sample, this clone turned up once. The sequence was collected from a man in his fifties or sixties with active COVID-19. Material for sequencing was peripheral blood.

CDR3 sequence (DNA): TGCAGCGTTGAAGTTCCTTTTCCGGGGGAAGGCGACTATGGCTACACCTTC. Amino acids: CSVEVPFPGEGDYGYTF. This chain connects TRBV29-1 to TRBJ1-2, with a possible D match to TRBD1 (5 bases). CDR3 length: 17 residues. Germline CDR1 and CDR2: SQVTM and ANQGSEA. Trimming took off 1 base at V and 3 bases at J, with 21 bases between the two ends.